The sequence of this T cell receptor (beta chain) was determined in a study of blood T cell repertoires in COVID-19. The CDR3 spans 14 residues. Assay used: immunoSEQ multiplex PCR; TCRdb lists only in-frame clones, some missing. The sample includes about 77,000 clones, roughly four fifths seen only once; the top ten take approximately 16%. The chain joins TRBV21-1 to TRBJ2-7; the table gives TRBD1 as D, unverified against the DNA. TRBV21-1 is assigned pseudogene status. Sample: peripheral blood. The receptor was derived from a man between 70 and 80 years old with active or convalescent COVID-19. CDR3 coding DNA: TGTGCCAGCAGCAAAGTAGACAGAGTCTACGAGCAGTACTTC. Its protein is CASSKVDRVYEQYF.